This entry lists 20 T cell receptor beta chains sequenced from one sample in a study of blood T cell repertoires in COVID-19. Some clones are missing from TCRdb's copy, which holds only in-frame ones; the method was immunoSEQ multiplex PCR. The table lists about 380,000 clones, 88% of them singletons. Sequencing was performed on PBMCs or T cells enriched from blood (not recorded which). All receptors come from a woman under 30 who had recovered from COVID-19.

The J gene is TRBJ1-3, the V gene TRBV18, with D possibly matching TRBD1 (5 bases). V dropped 0 bases and J dropped 0 bases, with 15 bases sitting between them. Germline CDR1 and CDR2: KGHSH and LQKENI. The CDR3 totals 18 residues. CDR3: CASSPPAGHPNSGNTIYF. CDR3 bases: TGTGCCAGCTCACCACCAGCCGGACACCCCAACTCTGGAAACACCATATATTTT.

The chain links TRBV2 to TRBJ1-5, with D possibly matching TRBD1 (5 bases). The CDR3 totals 15 residues. From germline, CDR1 is SNHLY and CDR2 FYNNEI. V dropped 1 base and J dropped 4 bases, with 11 bases sitting between them. CDR3 DNA sequence: TGTGCCAGCAGTGAAGGGTCCCAGGGAAATCAGCCCCAGCATTTT. Translating gives CASSEGSQGNQPQHF.

The chain is built from TRBV19 and TRBJ1-4; possibly TRBD1 for D (6 bases). Trimming cost V 5 bases and J 5 bases, with 12 bases left between them. Germline V gene sequence: CDR1 LNHDA, CDR2 SQIVND (reference sequence). The CDR3 is 14 residues long. The CDR3, as DNA: TGTGCCAGTAGTGCCAGGGGCGACAATGAAAAACTGTTTTTT. It translates to CASSARGDNEKLFF.

The J gene is TRBJ1-6, the V gene TRBV18; D unclear. The CDR3 totals 13 residues. Germline V CDR1 and CDR2: KGHSH, LQKENI. Trimming removed 4 bases from V and 5 bases from J, with 6 bases in between. The CDR3 sequence is CASSLRDNSPLHF. The CDR3 DNA reads TGTGCCAGCTCACTAAGAGATAATTCACCCCTCCACTTT.

The chain carries TRBV19 and TRBJ1-2; TRBD1 is a possible D gene (5 bases). Trimming stripped 3 bases from V and 3 bases from J, with 17 bases between. CDR1 is LNHDA, CDR2 SQIVND, per germline (reference sequence). The CDR3 covers 16 residues. The CDR3 DNA reads as TGTGCCAGTAGTATCCCCCTCCCGGGGGGGTACTATGGCTACACCTTC. Translated: CASSIPLPGGYYGYTF.

J is TRBJ1-3 and V is TRBV6-1; possible D gene TRBD1, 6 bases. CDR3 length: 16 amino acids. Germline values: CDR1 MNHNS, CDR2 SASEGT. The V end was cut by 0 bases, the J end by 4 bases, with 13 bases between. The CDR3 DNA reads TGTGCCAGCAGTGAAGCTGCGGGGGCGCGGGGAAACACCATATATTTT. Protein sequence: CASSEAAGARGNTIYF.

This chain connects TRBV5-1 to TRBJ2-3, with 12 positions matching TRBD2. V lost 5 bases, J lost 5 bases, and 3 bases stayed unmatched. The CDR3 extends over 14 amino acids. Germline CDR1 reads SGHRS; CDR2 reads YFSETQ. CDR3: CASRTSGGLDTQYF. The CDR3 DNA is TGCGCCAGCAGGACTAGCGGGGGATTAGATACGCAGTATTTT.

This clone was observed a handful of times. The rearrangement uses TRBV5-4 and TRBJ1-1; 7 bases align to TRBD1. Germline V gene lookup returns CDR1 SGHNT and CDR2 YYREEE (reference sequence). CDR3 length: 14 amino acids. V gave up 7 bases and J gave up 4 bases; unmatched junction bases: 10. CDR3 loop: CASFEGAKGTEAFF. The CDR3 bases are TGTGCCAGCTTTGAGGGGGCGAAGGGCACTGAAGCTTTCTTT. The whole variable domain, remainder taken from reference TRBV5-4 and TRBJ1-1, is ETGVTQSPTHLIKTRGQQVTLRCSSQSGHNTVSWYQQALGQGPQFIFQYYREEENGRGNFPPRFSGLQFPNYSSELNVNALELDDSALYLCASFEGAKGTEAFFGQGTRLTVV.

This clone was recorded only once. The chain joins TRBV30 to TRBJ1-2; 7 bases are a match to TRBD1. Per the germline V gene, CDR1 is GTSNPN and CDR2 is SVGIG (reference sequence). There are 12 residues in the CDR3. With 5 bases clipped from V and 4 bases from J, the junction kept 4 bases outside the gene matches. This CDR3 is CAWGPGGYGYTF. CDR3 nucleotides: TGTGCCTGGGGCCCAGGGGGCTATGGCTACACCTTC. The full variable domain, with the rest looked up from reference TRBV30 and TRBJ1-2, is SQTIHQWPATLVQPVGSPLSLECTVEGTSNPNLYWYRQAAGRGLQLLFYSVGIGQISSEVPQNLSASRPQDRQFILSSKKLLLSDSGFYLCAWGPGGYGYTFGSGTRLTVV.

V and J are TRBV18 and TRBJ1-2, with 10 bases that match TRBD1. V was pared by 2 bases and J by 8 bases, with 11 bases of the junction left unmatched. CDR1 and CDR2 from the germline V gene are KGHSH and LQKENI. The CDR3 is 16 amino acids. CDR3 sequence reads: CASSPVGTGDFSGYTF. The CDR3 DNA is TGTGCCAGCTCACCAGTCGGGACAGGGGATTTTTCGGGCTACACCTTC.

Only one count was recorded for this clone. V is TRBV19 and J is TRBJ2-3; TRBD1 agrees at 7 bases. The trim removed 2 bases at V and 4 bases at J, leaving 9 bases unmatched. The CDR3 loop spans 16 amino acids. Germline CDR1 is LNHDA and CDR2 is SQIVND (reference sequence). Here the CDR3 reads CASSIPLGQGADTQYF. The CDR3 region has the DNA TGTGCCAGTAGTATACCCCTTGGCCAGGGGGCAGATACGCAGTATTTT.

The chain has TRBV19 and TRBJ1-5; the match to TRBD1 covers 10 bases. Germline CDR1 is LNHDA and CDR2 is SQIVND (reference sequence). V shed 9 bases, J shed 5 bases, and the junction held 4 bases outside the gene matches. The CDR3 runs 13 residues. The CDR3 DNA is TGTGCCAGCGGGGGGACAGGGGATCAGCCCCAGCATTTT. Amino acid sequence: CASGGTGDQPQHF.

The rearrangement uses TRBV9 and TRBJ2-3, with TRBD1 matching 9 bases. Germline CDR1 and CDR2: SGDLS and YYNGEE. Unmatched junction bases numbered 9, after V lost 0 bases and J lost 1 base. CDR3 length equals 18 residues. CDR3 protein: CASSVVGGGQGGTDTQYF. The CDR3 nucleotides read TGTGCCAGCAGCGTAGTAGGGGGGGGACAGGGCGGCACAGATACGCAGTATTTT.

J is TRBJ2-7 and V is TRBV15, with D possibly being TRBD1 (5 bases). Germline CDR1 reads LNHNV; CDR2 reads YYDKDF (reference sequence). V dropped 0 bases and J dropped 2 bases, with 8 bases sitting between them. CDR3 length: 14 amino acids. The chain's CDR3 is CATSRDTGAYEQYF. In nucleotides, the CDR3 is TGTGCCACCAGCAGAGATACAGGAGCCTACGAGCAGTACTTC.

Only one count was recorded for this clone. Other DNA sequences of this sample code for an identical CDR3. The chain recombines TRBV3-1 (or the pseudogene TRBV3-2) with TRBJ1-1, with D possibly matching TRBD1 (5 bases). The CDR3 covers 14 residues. V gave up 2 bases and J gave up 1 base, with 8 bases separating them. Germline assignment: CDR1 LGHDT and CDR2 YNNKEL (reference sequence). CDR3 DNA sequence: TGTGCCAGCAGCCAACTCCAGGGGAACACTGAAGCTTTCTTT. This gives the protein CASSQLQGNTEAFF.

This rearrangement joins TRBV30 to TRBJ2-2; D is possibly TRBD1 (6 bases). Trimming removed 4 bases at V and 1 base at J, with 10 bases between. The CDR3 consists of 14 residues. Germline V gene lookup returns CDR1 GTSNPN and CDR2 SVGIG (reference sequence). CDR3 DNA sequence: TGTGCCTGGATTACAGGGAAGAACACCGGGGAGCTGTTTTTT. Translating gives CAWITGKNTGELFF.

The chain couples TRBV3-1 (or the pseudogene TRBV3-2) to TRBJ2-3; 10 bases are shared with TRBD2. V lost 5 bases to trimming and J lost 0 bases; unmatched junction nucleotides: 14. In germline, CDR1 is LGHDT, CDR2 YNNKEL (reference sequence). The CDR3 runs 19 residues. CDR3 loop: CASSTHRLAGVASTDTQYF. DNA for the CDR3: TGTGCCAGCAGCACCCACCGGCTAGCGGGGGTCGCTAGCACAGATACGCAGTATTTT.

The chain couples TRBV2 to TRBJ1-1, with D unclear. The CDR3 is 13 amino acids. Trimming stripped 7 bases from V and 0 bases from J, with 9 bases between. Germline lookup yields CDR1 SNHLY and CDR2 FYNNEI. CDR3 bases: TGTGCCAGCAAAATACAGCTGAACACTGAAGCTTTCTTT. This gives the protein CASKIQLNTEAFF.

The rearrangement uses TRBV27 and TRBJ2-7; no reliable D call. Trimming cost V 2 bases and J 7 bases, with 21 bases left between them. The CDR3 sequence is 16 residues long. The germline CDR1 and CDR2 sequences are MNHEY and SMNVEV (reference sequence). The CDR3 reads CASSLRLGGVLREQYF. The CDR3 DNA follows: TGTGCCAGCAGTTTACGACTGGGTGGTGTTCTCCGAGAGCAGTACTTC.

The V call is TRBV11-3, the J call TRBJ2-3, with TRBD1 as a possible D gene (6 bases). Germline V CDR1 and CDR2: SGHNT, YENEEA. V gave up 3 bases and J gave up 1 base, with 11 bases separating them. The CDR3 covers 15 residues. CDR3 loop: CASSFGTPRTDTQYF. CDR3 bases: TGTGCCAGCAGCTTCGGGACACCACGCACAGATACGCAGTATTTT.